This T cell receptor (beta chain) was documented in a study of T cells in Graves' hyperthyroidism and ophthalmopathy. General observations from the study: A model built on 13 V-J features separated ophthalmopathy from stable hyperthyroidism. Most thyroid clonotypes expanded above 0.001 were also detected in blood.

Regions amplified from RNA transcripts were the TCR beta CDR3 regions. In the first-round RT-PCR of the TCR CDR3, the HTBI primer set was used. MiXCR was run by TCRdb on the multiplex PCR reads, yielding one entry per CDR3 protein. Found here are under 400,000 distinct CDR3 sequences, roughly 15% of them singletons; the top ten hold approximately 35%. As regards this clonotype: Antigen: not known.

Per the germline V gene, CDR1 is SGDLS and CDR2 is YYNGEE. This CDR3 has 17 amino acids. V lost 1 base to trimming and J lost 3 bases, with 17 bases between them. No ophthalmopathy progression within 18 months constituted stable Graves' hyperthyroidism. Used for diagnoses were clinical symptoms, serum thyroxine and TRAb, thyroid ultrasound and orbital computed tomography. Sequences were obtained from blood. The rearrangement joins TRBV9 to TRBJ2-1, with D perhaps matching TRBD1 (6 bases). This sequence originates from a man under 40 with Graves' hyperthyroidism. The CDR3, as DNA: TGTGCCAGCAGCGTAAGGGGGAGCGAGAACTTCTACAATGAGCAGTTCTTC. As protein: CASSVRGSENFYNEQFF. The whole variable domain, filled in from reference TRBV9 and TRBJ2-1, reads DSGVTQTPKHLITATGQRVTLRCSPRSGDLSVYWYQQSLDQGLQFLIQYYNGEERAKGNILERFSAQQFPDLHSELNLSSLELGDSALYFCASSVRGSENFYNEQFFGPGTRLTVL.